The clone carrying this T cell receptor beta chain showed up many times. The CDR3 is 15 residues long. Losses at the gene ends were 6 bases for V and 0 bases for J; bases not matched to a gene: 2. This sample stems from a study of regulatory T cells in long-lasting Graves disease. Background on the study: Newly diagnosed Graves' patients had under 3 months of antithyroid drugs.

Construction of the TCR beta libraries employed iRepertoire HTBI primers in conjunction with Arm-PCR of CDR3 regions. TCRdb ran MiXCR on the multiplex PCR reads and lists one entry per CDR3 protein. Among under 400,000 distinct CDR3 sequences listed, approximately 15% were seen once. Time point noted: newly diagnosed GD, antithyroid drugs for less than 3 months. Generation of the TCR library employed RNA extracted from PBMCs. Roughly 10-milliliter peripheral blood samples went into EDTA tubes. This sample was shared with a second study, whose subject was T cells in Graves' hyperthyroidism and ophthalmopathy.

The chain combines TRBV12-3 or TRBV12-4 with TRBJ2-5, with TRBD2 matching 12 bases. This clonotype was obtained from a man aged 35 to 55 with Graves disease. The source material was peripheral blood mononuclear cells (PBMCs), sampled at new diagnosis, from a patient treated with antithyroid drugs. The CDR3 loop reads CASRSSGGDQETQYF. The DNA for the CDR3 is TGTGCCAGCAGATCTAGCGGGGGGGACCAAGAGACCCAGTACTTC.